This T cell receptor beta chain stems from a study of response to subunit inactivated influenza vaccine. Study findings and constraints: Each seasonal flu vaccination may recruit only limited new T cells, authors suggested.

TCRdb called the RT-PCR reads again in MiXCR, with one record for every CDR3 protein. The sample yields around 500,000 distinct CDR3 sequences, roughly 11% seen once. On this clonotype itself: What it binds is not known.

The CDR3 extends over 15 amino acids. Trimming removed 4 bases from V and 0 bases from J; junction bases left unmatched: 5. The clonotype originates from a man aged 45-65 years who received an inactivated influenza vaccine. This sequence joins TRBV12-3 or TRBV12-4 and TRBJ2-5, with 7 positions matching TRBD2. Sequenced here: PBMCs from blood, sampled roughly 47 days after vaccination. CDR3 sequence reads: CASSSSGTYQETQYF. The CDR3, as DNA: TGTGCCAGCAGTTCAAGCGGGACCTACCAAGAGACCCAGTACTTC.